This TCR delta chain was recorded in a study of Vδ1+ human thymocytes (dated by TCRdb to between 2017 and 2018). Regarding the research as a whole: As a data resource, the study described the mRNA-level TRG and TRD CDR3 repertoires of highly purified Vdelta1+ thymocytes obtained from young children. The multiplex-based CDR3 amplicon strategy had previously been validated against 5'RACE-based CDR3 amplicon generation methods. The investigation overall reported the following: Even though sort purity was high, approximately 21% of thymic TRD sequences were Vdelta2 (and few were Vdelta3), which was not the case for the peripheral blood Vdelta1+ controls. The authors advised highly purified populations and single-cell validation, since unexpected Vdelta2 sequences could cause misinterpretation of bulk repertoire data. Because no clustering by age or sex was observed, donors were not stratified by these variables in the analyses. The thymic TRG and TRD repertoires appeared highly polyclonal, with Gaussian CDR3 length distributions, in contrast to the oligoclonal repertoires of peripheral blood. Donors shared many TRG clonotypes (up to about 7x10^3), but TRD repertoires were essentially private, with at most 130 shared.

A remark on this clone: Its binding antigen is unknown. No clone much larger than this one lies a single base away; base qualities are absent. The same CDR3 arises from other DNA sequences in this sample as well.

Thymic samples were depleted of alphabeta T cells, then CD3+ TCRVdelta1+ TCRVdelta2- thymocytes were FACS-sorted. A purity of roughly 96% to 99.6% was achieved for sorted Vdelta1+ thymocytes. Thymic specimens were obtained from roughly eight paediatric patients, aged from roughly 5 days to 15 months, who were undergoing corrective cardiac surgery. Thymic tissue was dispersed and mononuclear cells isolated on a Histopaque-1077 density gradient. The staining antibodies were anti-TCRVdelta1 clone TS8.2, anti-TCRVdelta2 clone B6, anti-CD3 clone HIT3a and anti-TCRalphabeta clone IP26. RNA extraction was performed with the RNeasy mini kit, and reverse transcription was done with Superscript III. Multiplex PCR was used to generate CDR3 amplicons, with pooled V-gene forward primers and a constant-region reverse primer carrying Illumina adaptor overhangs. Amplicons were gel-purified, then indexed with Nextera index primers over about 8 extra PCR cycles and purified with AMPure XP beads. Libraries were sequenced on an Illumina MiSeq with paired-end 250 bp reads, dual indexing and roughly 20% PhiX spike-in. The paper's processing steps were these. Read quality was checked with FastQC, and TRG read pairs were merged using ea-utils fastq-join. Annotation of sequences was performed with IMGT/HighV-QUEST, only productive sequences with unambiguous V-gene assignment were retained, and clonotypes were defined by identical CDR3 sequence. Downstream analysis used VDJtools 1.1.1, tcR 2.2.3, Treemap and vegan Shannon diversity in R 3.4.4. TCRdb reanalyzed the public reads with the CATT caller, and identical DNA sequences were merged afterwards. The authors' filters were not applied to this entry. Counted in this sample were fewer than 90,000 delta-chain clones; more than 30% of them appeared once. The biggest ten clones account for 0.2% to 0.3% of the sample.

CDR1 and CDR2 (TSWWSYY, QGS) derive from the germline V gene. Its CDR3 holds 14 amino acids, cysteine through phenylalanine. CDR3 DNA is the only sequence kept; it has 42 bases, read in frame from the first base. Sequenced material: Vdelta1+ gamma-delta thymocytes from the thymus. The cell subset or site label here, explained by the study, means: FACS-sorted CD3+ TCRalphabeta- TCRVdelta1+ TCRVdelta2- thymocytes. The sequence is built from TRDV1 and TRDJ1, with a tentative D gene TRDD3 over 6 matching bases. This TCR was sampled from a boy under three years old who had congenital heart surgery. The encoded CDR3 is CALILAPGDTELIF. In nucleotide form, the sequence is TGTGCCCTCATCCTAGCTCCGGGTGATACGGAACTCATCTTT.